A single sample gave rise to the 21 T cell receptor beta chains below, sequenced in a study of T cell responses to AZD1222 COVID-19 vaccine. Data came from immunoSEQ multiplex PCR; TCRdb stores just in-frame clones and leaves some out. The sample comprises some 150,000 clones, about 87% of which are singletons, and over 8% rests with the top ten. Source: peripheral blood, taken 28 days after the second AZD1222 dose. Receptors originate from an adult who received the AZD1222 COVID-19 vaccine.

V gene TRBV7-9 combines with J gene TRBJ2-2; TRBD2 matches 13 bases. CDR3 length: 16 residues. V lost 2 bases and J lost 7; bases outside the gene matches: 4. Germline-derived CDR1 and CDR2 are SEHNR and FQNEAQ (reference sequence). CDR3 bases: TGTGCCAGCAGCTTAACGGGACTAGCGGGATTCGGGGAGCTGTTTTTT. It codes for CASSLTGLAGFGELFF.

The chain couples TRBV11-3 to TRBJ2-3; D is tentatively TRBD1 or TRBD2 (6 bases each). The CDR3 spans 17 residues. The V gene's germline CDR1 is SGHNT and CDR2 YENEEA. The V gene lost 5 bases and the J gene lost 2 bases, with 20 bases spanning the gap. The CDR3 DNA sequence: TGTGCCAGCAGCAGAACAGTACGGGGGCGCGACACAGATACGCAGTATTTT. This translates into CASSRTVRGRDTDTQYF.

V and J are TRBV5-1 and TRBJ2-1; TRBD1 is a possible D gene (5 bases). Germline V CDR1 and CDR2: SGHRS, YFSETQ. The CDR3 is 14 residues long. The V and J ends lost 3 bases and 6 bases respectively, with 13 bases between them. CDR3 sequence (DNA): TGCGCCAGCAGCTCAAAGGGGCCCGGCAATGAGCAGTTCTTC. This sequence encodes CASSSKGPGNEQFF. The full variable domain, with the rest looked up from reference TRBV5-1 and TRBJ2-1, is KAGVTQTPRYLIKTRGQQVTLSCSPISGHRSVSWYQQTPGQGLQFLFEYFSETQRNKGNFPGRFSGRQFSNSRSEMNVSTLELGDSALYLCASSSKGPGNEQFFGPGTRLTVL.

The chain employs TRBV5-1 and TRBJ1-4; D is perhaps TRBD1 (6 bases). This CDR3 contains 14 residues. Trimming cost V 7 bases and J 4 bases, with 14 bases left between them. Germline-derived CDR1 and CDR2 are SGHRS and YFSETQ. The CDR3: CASGPQGINEKLFF. In nucleotides, the CDR3 is TGCGCCAGCGGACCACAGGGAATTAATGAAAAACTGTTTTTT. The full variable domain, completed using reference TRBV5-1 and TRBJ1-4, is KAGVTQTPRYLIKTRGQQVTLSCSPISGHRSVSWYQQTPGQGLQFLFEYFSETQRNKGNFPGRFSGRQFSNSRSEMNVSTLELGDSALYLCASGPQGINEKLFFGSGTQLSVL.

CDR3 region: CASSLSGGNEQFF. The CDR3 DNA reads TGTGCCAGCAGCTTATCTGGGGGCAATGAGCAGTTCTTC. This sequence joins TRBV11-2 and TRBJ2-1; D tentatively reads TRBD1 or TRBD2 (5 bases each). Germline-derived CDR1 and CDR2 are SGHAT and FQNNGV. This CDR3 region has 13 residues. V dropped 2 bases and J dropped 6 bases, with 8 bases sitting between them.

CDR3 residues: CASSPGRSSSYNEQFF. For the CDR3, the DNA is TGTGCCAGCTCACCCGGGAGATCAAGTTCCTACAATGAGCAGTTCTTC. The chain links TRBV18 to TRBJ2-1; D possibly corresponds to TRBD2 (6 bases). Germline V gene lookup returns CDR1 KGHSH and CDR2 LQKENI. Trimming removed 3 bases at V and 1 base at J, with 13 bases between. This CDR3 comprises 16 residues.

This chain uses TRBV5-1 with TRBJ2-3, with D uncertain. Trimming took off 4 bases at V and 0 bases at J, with 9 bases between the two ends. The CDR3 has 14 residues. From germline, CDR1 is SGHRS and CDR2 YFSETQ. CDR3 bases: TGCGCCAGCAGCAACGATACTAGCACAGATACGCAGTATTTT. This codes for CASSNDTSTDTQYF.

The chain joins TRBV18 to TRBJ2-6, with D hard to call. Germline V gives CDR1 KGHSH, CDR2 LQKENI. The CDR3 spans 16 residues. The V end lost 3 bases, the J end lost 0 bases, and 9 bases lay between the germline ends. For the CDR3, the DNA is TGTGCCAGCTCACCGGTCAGTAGCTCTGGGGCCAACGTCCTGACTTTC. As protein: CASSPVSSSGANVLTF.

The rearrangement joins TRBV28 to TRBJ1-5; D may be TRBD1 (6 bases). CDR1 and CDR2 (germline): MDHEN, SYDVKM. The CDR3 is 14 residues long. V dropped 8 bases and J dropped 3 bases, with 14 bases sitting between them. The CDR3 region is CASLEGTNNQPQHF. The CDR3 DNA reads TGTGCCAGCCTCGAGGGGACAAACAATCAGCCCCAGCATTTT.

V and J are TRBV3-1 (or the pseudogene TRBV3-2) and TRBJ1-4, with D uncertain. Germline CDR1 and CDR2: LGHDT and YNNKEL (reference sequence). The CDR3 runs 17 residues. The V end lost 0 bases, the J end lost 7 bases, and 18 bases lay between the germline ends. CDR3 bases: TGTGCCAGCAGCCAAGATTGGCGGGTAGTGGAGGGTGAAAAACTGTTTTTT. Amino acid sequence: CASSQDWRVVEGEKLFF.

The chain has TRBV11-1 and TRBJ2-7, with D possibly TRBD2 on 5 matching bases. V lost 5 bases, J lost 0 bases, and 14 bases lay in between. The V gene's germline CDR1 is SGHAT and CDR2 FQDESV (reference sequence). CDR3 size: 15 residues. Here the CDR3 reads CASSPAEAASYEQYF. The CDR3 nucleotides read TGTGCCAGCAGCCCCGCCGAAGCGGCCTCCTACGAGCAGTACTTC.

This chain joins TRBV7-2 and TRBJ1-1; TRBD1 matches at 12 bases. V shed 8 bases and J 5 bases; nucleotides not matched to a gene: 9. The CDR3 spans 15 residues. The V gene's germline CDR1 is SGHTA and CDR2 FQGNSA. CDR3 sequence reads: CASVRDRGLGTEAFF. For the CDR3, the DNA is TGTGCCAGCGTCCGGGACAGGGGGCTAGGAACTGAAGCTTTCTTT.

This CDR3 reads CASSSTGSEQYF. The DNA for the CDR3 is TGTGCCAGCAGTTCGACAGGGTCCGAGCAGTACTTC. The chain employs TRBV28 and TRBJ2-7, with 7 bases identical to TRBD1. There are 12 residues in the CDR3. The V segment lost 4 bases and the J segment 6 bases; nucleotides outside the gene matches: 3. Germline V gene lookup returns CDR1 MDHEN and CDR2 SYDVKM.

The chain recombines TRBV5-6 with TRBJ1-1; D gene uncertain. The CDR3 loop spans 15 amino acids. The germline V and J ends were trimmed by 2 bases and 8 bases, with 19 bases remaining between them. The germline gives CDR1 SGHDT, CDR2 YYEEEE. This chain's CDR3 is CASSFRGSGDSEAFF. The CDR3 bases are TGTGCCAGCAGCTTCCGTGGGTCTGGAGATAGCGAAGCTTTCTTT.

This chain connects TRBV5-6 to TRBJ2-1; TRBD2 matches 7 bases. CDR1 is SGHDT and CDR2 is YYEEEE in the germline V gene. V gave up 0 bases and J gave up 2 bases; unmatched junction bases: 5. The CDR3 runs to 16 residues. CDR3 in DNA: TGTGCCAGCAGCTTGGCGGTGGGAGGGCCCTACAATGAGCAGTTCTTC. Protein sequence: CASSLAVGGPYNEQFF.

The chain combines TRBV28 with TRBJ2-2, with a possible D match to TRBD1 (5 bases). The CDR3 covers 15 residues. Trimming removed 6 bases at V and 6 bases at J, with 17 bases between. The V gene's germline CDR1 is MDHEN and CDR2 SYDVKM. This CDR3 reads CASRPGKGISGELFF. The CDR3 DNA follows: TGTGCCAGCAGACCTGGGAAGGGGATTTCCGGGGAGCTGTTTTTT.

The table lists this clone with a count of one. The CDR3 DNA sequence: TGTGCCAGCAGCGATAGACAGGGGGAGCTGTTTTTT. It translates to CASSDRQGELFF. V gene TRBV3-1 (or the pseudogene TRBV3-2) combines with J gene TRBJ2-2; TRBD1 might be the D (5 bases). This CDR3 comprises 12 residues. V was cut by 5 bases and J by 8 bases, with 9 bases left in between. Germline CDR1 LGHDT, CDR2 YNNKEL (reference sequence).

The V gene is TRBV6-2 or TRBV6-3, the J gene TRBJ2-7; 11 positions agree with TRBD2. Germline CDR1 is MNHEY and CDR2 is SVGEGT. Losses at the gene ends were 5 bases for V and 3 bases for J; bases not matched to a gene: 6. This CDR3 has 15 amino acids. The CDR3 loop is CASSRPGLAVYEQYF. Here the CDR3 DNA reads TGTGCCAGCAGTCGACCGGGACTAGCGGTCTACGAGCAGTACTTC.

V is TRBV19 and J is TRBJ1-2; no clear D gene. V lost 5 bases and J 7 bases, leaving 8 bases between the germline ends. The CDR3 loop spans 11 amino acids. Germline loops: CDR1 LNHDA, CDR2 SQIVND (reference sequence). As DNA, the CDR3 is TGTGCCAGTAGTGAACGCTCTGGCTACACCTTC. It yields the protein CASSERSGYTF.

The chain recombines TRBV11-1 with TRBJ2-7, with D tentatively TRBD2 (5 bases). Germline CDR1 is SGHAT and CDR2 is FQDESV (reference sequence). Trimming cost V 3 bases and J 7 bases, with 13 bases left between them. CDR3 length: 13 residues. CDR3 bases: TGTGCCAGCAGCTTGGACTCCCAACGGGAGCAGTACTTC. This sequence encodes CASSLDSQREQYF. Together with reference TRBV11-1 and TRBJ2-7, the CDR3 gives the full variable domain: EAEVAQSPRYKITEKSQAVAFWCDPISGHATLYWYRQILGQGPELLVQFQDESVVDDSQLPKDRFSAERLKGVDSTLKIQPAELGDSAMYLCASSLDSQREQYFGPGTRLTVT.

The chain has TRBV28 and TRBJ2-1; TRBD2 matches 9 bases. The germline V gene encodes CDR1 MDHEN and CDR2 SYDVKM. There are 15 residues in the CDR3. V gave up 1 base and J gave up 3 bases; unmatched junction bases: 1. CDR3 sequence reads: CASSLSSGIYNEQFF. The DNA for the CDR3 is TGTGCCAGCAGTTTATCTAGCGGGATCTACAATGAGCAGTTCTTC. The entire variable domain, with the rest obtained from reference TRBV28 and TRBJ2-1, is as follows: DVKVTQSSRYLVKRTGEKVFLECVQDMDHENMFWYRQDPGLGLRLIYFSYDVKMKEKGDIPEGYSVSREKKERFSLILESASTNQTSMYLCASSLSSGIYNEQFFGPGTRLTVL.